The rows below give T cell receptor beta chains drawn from one sample of a study of long-term antiretroviral therapy in people with HIV. Sequenced by immunoSEQ multiplex PCR; TCRdb stores in-frame clones only, minus some. Of some 34,000 clones detected, roughly 96% appear once; the ten largest clones hold roughly 2.3%. The sample was unsorted PBMCs, taken 6.5 to 6.9 years after starting antiretroviral therapy. Receptors originate from a man younger than 45 with HIV. Each CDR3 is given with its conserved first and last residue. D genes are given only for firm matches. The listing skips clone size in some rows; elsewhere it reads once, few, many or a size class.

V gene,clone size,J gene,D gene,CDR3 protein,CDR3 DNA
TRBV2,NA,TRBJ2-5,NA,CASRSDNQETQYF,TGTGCCAGCAGATCCGACAATCAAGAGACCCAGTACTTC
TRBV7-9,NA,TRBJ2-3,TRBD2,CASSPLSTSGSTDTQYF,TGTGCCAGCAGCCCCCTCTCTACTAGCGGCAGCACAGATACGCAGTATTTT
TRBV9,NA,TRBJ2-7,NA,CASSVGLSGAAYEQYF,TGTGCCAGCAGCGTAGGCCTATCGGGAGCCGCCTACGAGCAGTACTTC
TRBV4-3,NA,TRBJ2-1,NA,CASSQDLGYNEQFF,TGCGCCAGCAGCCAAGATCTGGGCTACAATGAGCAGTTCTTC
TRBV7-9,NA,TRBJ1-5,TRBD1,CASSPDRGDQPQHF,TGTGCCAGCAGCCCCGACAGGGGCGATCAGCCCCAGCATTTT
TRBV4-1,NA,TRBJ2-7,NA,CASSPLFGTYEQYF,TGCGCCAGCAGCCCCCTCTTTGGCACCTACGAGCAGTACTTC
TRBV4-1,NA,TRBJ2-5,TRBD2,CASSQANLAGLQETQYF,TGCGCCAGCAGCCAAGCTAACCTAGCGGGATTACAAGAGACCCAGTACTTC
TRBV2,NA,TRBJ2-2,NA,CASSEMKRAAGELFF,TGTGCCAGCAGTGAAATGAAGCGGGCGGCCGGGGAGCTGTTTTTT
TRBV5-8,once,TRBJ2-7,NA,CANMDRSTYEQYF,TGTGCCAATATGGACAGAAGCACCTACGAGCAGTACTTC
TRBV4-3,NA,TRBJ2-3,NA,CASSQDRVSGPTDTQYF,TGCGCCAGCAGCCAAGATCGGGTTAGCGGACCCACAGATACGCAGTATTTT
TRBV12-5,NA,TRBJ2-7,NA,CASGLVKSGVGSYEQYF,TGTGCTAGTGGTTTGGTAAAGTCAGGGGTTGGGTCCTACGAGCAGTACTTC
TRBV11-2,once,TRBJ2-5,NA,CASSSGRGEETQYF,TGTGCCAGCAGCTCTGGGCGGGGAGAGGAGACCCAGTACTTC
TRBV5-4,NA,TRBJ2-7,NA,CASSLGPSGEQYF,TGTGCCAGCAGCTTGGGGCCATCGGGAGAGCAGTACTTC
TRBV15,NA,TRBJ2-7,TRBD1,CATSRERFRDSKILRDEQYF,TGTGCCACCAGCAGAGAGAGGTTCCGGGACAGCAAAATCTTGCGAGACGAGCAGTACTTC
TRBV6-6,NA,TRBJ1-4,NA,CASSYSLSNEKLFF,TGTGCCAGCAGTTACTCCCTTAGTAATGAAAAACTGTTTTTT
TRBV18,NA,TRBJ1-2,NA,CASSPASGGDYGYTF,TGTGCCAGCTCACCGGCTTCGGGTGGAGACTATGGCTACACCTTC
TRBV27,NA,TRBJ2-3,NA,CASTTTLDSTDTQYF,TGTGCCAGCACTACAACCCTGGACAGCACAGATACGCAGTATTTT
TRBV9,NA,TRBJ2-3,NA,CASSATTGDTQYF,TGTGCCAGCAGCGCCACGACGGGAGATACGCAGTATTTT
TRBV7-3,NA,TRBJ2-2,NA,CASSMTPGNTGELFF,TGTGCCAGCAGCATGACACCTGGGAACACCGGGGAGCTGTTTTTT
TRBV10-3,NA,TRBJ1-4,NA,CATSGRVEGNEKLFF,TGTGCCACCTCAGGAAGGGTCGAGGGGAATGAAAAACTGTTTTTT
TRBV5-1,NA,TRBJ1-2,NA,CASSLELGNGYTF,TGCGCCAGCAGCTTGGAGCTGGGTAATGGCTACACCTTC
TRBV4-2,NA,TRBJ2-1,TRBD2,CASSGLAGVGNEQFF,TGTGCCAGCAGCGGACTAGCGGGAGTTGGAAATGAGCAGTTCTTC